This T cell receptor beta chain was recovered during a study of TIL therapy for anti-PD-1-resistant metastatic lung cancer. Study observations and caveats: Many TIL product clones were absent from baseline tumor, suggesting clonal contraction.

For this clone: The antigen is undetermined.

Specified time point: pre-treatment sample, taken before nivolumab and TIL therapy. Tumor tissue came from excised metastases, mostly pleural nodules or supraclavicular lymph nodes. Sequencing used immunoSEQ v3. TCRdb's copy holds only in-frame clones and misses some; the assay was immunoSEQ multiplex PCR. The table records around 100,000 clones, 50% to 70% of them present only once. The CDR3 covers 14 residues. V lost 0 bases to trimming and J lost 3 bases, with 9 bases between them. Per germline, CDR1 LNHNV and CDR2 YYDKDF (reference sequence). The chain links TRBV15 to TRBJ2-7; D is ambiguous. This TCR derives from a person between 25 and 80 years old with non-small cell lung cancer. The specimen comprised tumor tissue, sampled at baseline. The CDR3 sequence: CATSRDRQYYEQYF. The DNA for the CDR3 is TGTGCCACCAGCAGAGACAGGCAATACTACGAGCAGTACTTC.